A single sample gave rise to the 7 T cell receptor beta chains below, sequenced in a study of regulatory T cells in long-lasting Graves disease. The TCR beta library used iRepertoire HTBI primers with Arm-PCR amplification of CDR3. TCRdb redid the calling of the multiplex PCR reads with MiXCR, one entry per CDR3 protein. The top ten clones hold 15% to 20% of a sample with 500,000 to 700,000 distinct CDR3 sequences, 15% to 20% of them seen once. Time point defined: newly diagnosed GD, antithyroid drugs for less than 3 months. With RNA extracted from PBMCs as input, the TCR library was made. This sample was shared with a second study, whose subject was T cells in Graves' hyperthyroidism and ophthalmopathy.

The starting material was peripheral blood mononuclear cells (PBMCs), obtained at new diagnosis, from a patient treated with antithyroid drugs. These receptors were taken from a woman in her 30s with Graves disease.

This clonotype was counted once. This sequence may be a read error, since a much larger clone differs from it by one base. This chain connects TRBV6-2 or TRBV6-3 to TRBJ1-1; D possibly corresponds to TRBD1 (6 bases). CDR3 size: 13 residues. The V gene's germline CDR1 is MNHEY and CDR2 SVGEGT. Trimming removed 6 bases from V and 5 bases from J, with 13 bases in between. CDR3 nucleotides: TGTGCCAGCAGGGAAGGGGGGAAGACTGAAGCTTTCTTT. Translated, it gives CASREGGKTEAFF.

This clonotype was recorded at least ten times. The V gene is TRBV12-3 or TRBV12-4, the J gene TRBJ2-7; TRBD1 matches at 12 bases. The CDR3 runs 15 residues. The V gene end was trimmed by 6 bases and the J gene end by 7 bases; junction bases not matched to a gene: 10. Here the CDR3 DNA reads TGTGCCAGCAGGAAAAAGGGACAGGGGGCGCGGGAGCAGTACTTC. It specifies CASRKKGQGAREQYF.

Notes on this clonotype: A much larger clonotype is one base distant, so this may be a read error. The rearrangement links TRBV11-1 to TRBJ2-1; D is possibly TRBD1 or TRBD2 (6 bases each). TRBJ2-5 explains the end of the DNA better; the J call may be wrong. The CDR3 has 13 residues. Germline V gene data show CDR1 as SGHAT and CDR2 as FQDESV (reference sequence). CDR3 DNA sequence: TGTGCCAACAGTACGGAGGGGGTAGAGACCCAGTACTTC. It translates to CANSTEGVETQYF.

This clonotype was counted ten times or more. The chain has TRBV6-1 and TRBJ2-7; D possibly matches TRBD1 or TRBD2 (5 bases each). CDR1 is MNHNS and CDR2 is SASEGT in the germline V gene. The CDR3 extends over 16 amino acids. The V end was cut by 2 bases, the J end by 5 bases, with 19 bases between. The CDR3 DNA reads TGTGCCAGCAGTGAAATAGCGACAGTTGGGGACCACGAGCAGTACTTC. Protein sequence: CASSEIATVGDHEQYF.

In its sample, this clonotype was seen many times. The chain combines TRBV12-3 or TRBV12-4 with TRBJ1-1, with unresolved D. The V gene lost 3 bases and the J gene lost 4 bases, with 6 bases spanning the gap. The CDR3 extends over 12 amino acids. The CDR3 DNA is TGTGCCAGCAGTTTGTCCGCCACTGAAGCTTTCTTT. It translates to CASSLSATEAFF.

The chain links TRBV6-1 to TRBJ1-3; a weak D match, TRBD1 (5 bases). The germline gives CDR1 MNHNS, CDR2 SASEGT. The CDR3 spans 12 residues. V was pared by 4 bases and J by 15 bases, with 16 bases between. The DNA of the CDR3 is TGTGCCAGCAGTGGGGGAGCGGGACCCGGATATTTT. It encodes CASSGGAGPGYF.

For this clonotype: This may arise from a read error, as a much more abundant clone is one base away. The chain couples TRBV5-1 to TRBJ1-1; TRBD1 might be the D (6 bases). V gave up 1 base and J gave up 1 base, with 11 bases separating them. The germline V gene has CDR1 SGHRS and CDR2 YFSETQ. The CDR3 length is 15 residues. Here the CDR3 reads CASSLTQGRNTEAFF. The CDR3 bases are TGCGCCAGCAGCTTGACACAGGGTCGGAACACTGAAGCTTTCTTT.